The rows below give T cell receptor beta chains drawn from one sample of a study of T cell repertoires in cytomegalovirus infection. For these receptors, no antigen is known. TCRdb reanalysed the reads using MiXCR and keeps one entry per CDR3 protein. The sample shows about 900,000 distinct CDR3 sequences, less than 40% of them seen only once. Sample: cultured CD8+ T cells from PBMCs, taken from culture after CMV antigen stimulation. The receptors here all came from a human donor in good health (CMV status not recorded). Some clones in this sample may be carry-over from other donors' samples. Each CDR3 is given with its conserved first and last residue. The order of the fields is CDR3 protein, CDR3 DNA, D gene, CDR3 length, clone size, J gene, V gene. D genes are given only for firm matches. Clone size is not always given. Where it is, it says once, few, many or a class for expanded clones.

CDR3: CASSLGDNYEQYF
DNA: TGTGCCAGCAGCTTAGGGGACAACTACGAGCAGTACTTC
D: -
length: 13
size: many
J: TRBJ2-7
V: TRBV7-6

CDR3: CSASPTSVHPTYNEQFF
DNA: TGCAGTGCGAGCCCCACTAGCGTTCACCCTACCTACAATGAGCAGTTCTTC
D: TRBD2
length: 17
size: -
J: TRBJ2-1
V: TRBV20-1

CDR3: CASSPGAGQDYTF
DNA: TGTGCCAGCAGCCCTGGGGCGGGCCAGGACTACACCTTC
D: -
length: 13
size: -
J: TRBJ1-2
V: TRBV7-9

CDR3: CASSRSAYEQYF
DNA: TGTGCCAGCAGCCGATCGGCATACGAGCAGTACTTC
D: -
length: 12
size: -
J: TRBJ2-7
V: TRBV7-6

CDR3: CSVEVPSLTGLNTEAFF
DNA: TGCAGCGTTGAAGTTCCCTCCCTCACAGGGCTGAACACTGAAGCTTTCTTT
D: -
length: 17
size: -
J: TRBJ1-1
V: TRBV29-1

CDR3: CASSDRSGTTEAFF
DNA: TGTGCCAGCAGTGACCGTTCCGGGACAACTGAAGCTTTCTTT
D: -
length: 14
size: few
J: TRBJ1-1
V: TRBV6-2/TRBV6-3

CDR3: CASSLSPGGSYNEQFF
DNA: TGTGCCAGCAGCTTATCCCCCGGGGGGTCCTACAATGAGCAGTTCTTC
D: TRBD2
length: 16
size: many
J: TRBJ2-1
V: TRBV7-9

CDR3: CASSFGRVSNQPQHF
DNA: TGTGCCAGCAGCTTCGGGAGAGTTAGCAATCAGCCCCAGCATTTT
D: -
length: 15
size: few
J: TRBJ1-5
V: TRBV12-3/TRBV12-4

CDR3: CASSSSGDTQYF
DNA: TGTGCCAGCAGTTCCTCCGGAGATACGCAGTATTTT
D: -
length: 12
size: many
J: TRBJ2-3
V: TRBV7-9

CDR3: CASSWEGVANSPLHF
DNA: TGTGCCAGCAGCTGGGAGGGAGTGGCTAATTCACCCCTCCACTTT
D: -
length: 15
size: few
J: TRBJ1-6
V: TRBV5-4

CDR3: CASSPDSLYSNQPQHF
DNA: TGTGCCAGCAGCCCTGACAGCCTCTATAGCAATCAGCCCCAGCATTTT
D: -
length: 16
size: many
J: TRBJ1-5
V: TRBV7-8

CDR3: CASSQLVGGSSYEQYF
DNA: TGCGCCAGCAGCCAACTCGTAGGAGGTAGCTCCTACGAGCAGTACTTC
D: -
length: 16
size: few
J: TRBJ2-7
V: TRBV4-1

CDR3: CASSQQGTDNEQFF
DNA: TGTGCCAGCAGCCAACAGGGGACGGACAATGAGCAGTTCTTC
D: TRBD1
length: 14
size: -
J: TRBJ2-1
V: TRBV11-3

CDR3: CASSLAPGQLYNEQFF
DNA: TGTGCCAGCAGCTTAGCTCCGGGACAGCTATACAATGAGCAGTTCTTC
D: TRBD1
length: 16
size: once
J: TRBJ2-1
V: TRBV7-4

CDR3: CATSRGTSPDTQYF
DNA: TGTGCCACCAGCAGAGGGACTAGCCCAGATACGCAGTATTTT
D: TRBD2
length: 14
size: few
J: TRBJ2-3
V: TRBV15

CDR3: CATSATGDGYTF
DNA: TGTGCCACCAGTGCTACAGGGGATGGCTACACCTTC
D: TRBD1
length: 12
size: -
J: TRBJ1-2
V: TRBV24-1

CDR3: CASSHRGDTGELFF
DNA: TGTGCCAGCAGCCACAGGGGGGACACCGGGGAGCTGTTTTTT
D: TRBD1
length: 14
size: few
J: TRBJ2-2
V: TRBV6-5

CDR3: CASSLAGLAEETQYF
DNA: TGTGCCAGCAGCTTAGCGGGACTAGCGGAAGAGACCCAGTACTTC
D: TRBD2
length: 15
size: many
J: TRBJ2-5
V: TRBV7-9

CDR3: CASTQTEYNEQFF
DNA: TGTGCCAGCACCCAGACAGAATACAATGAGCAGTTCTTC
D: -
length: 13
size: few
J: TRBJ2-1
V: TRBV12-3/TRBV12-4

CDR3: CASSVSRWSEQYF
DNA: TGTGCCAGCAGCGTGAGCCGGTGGAGCGAGCAGTACTTC
D: -
length: 13
size: few
J: TRBJ2-7
V: TRBV9

CDR3: CASSQLTGGYTF
DNA: TGTGCCAGCAGCCAACTCACAGGTGGCTACACCTTC
D: -
length: 12
size: -
J: TRBJ1-2
V: TRBV4-2

CDR3: CASHSGQGSTGELFF
DNA: TGTGCCAGCCATTCGGGACAGGGCAGCACCGGGGAGCTGTTTTTT
D: TRBD1
length: 15
size: -
J: TRBJ2-2
V: TRBV2

CDR3: CASSEGLWDIDYNEQFF
DNA: TGTGCCAGCAGTGAAGGGCTCTGGGACATAGACTACAATGAGCAGTTCTTC
D: -
length: 17
size: -
J: TRBJ2-1
V: TRBV2

CDR3: CASSRLIKGPEKLFF
DNA: TGCGCCAGCAGCCGTTTGATTAAGGGCCCTGAAAAACTGTTTTTT
D: -
length: 15
size: few
J: TRBJ1-4
V: TRBV4-1

CDR3: CASSLEPGLAGETQYF
DNA: TGTGCCAGCAGCTTGGAACCGGGACTAGCGGGAGAGACCCAGTACTTC
D: TRBD2
length: 16
size: many
J: TRBJ2-5
V: TRBV7-8

CDR3: CASTRDNLSYEQYF
DNA: TGTGCCAGTACTCGGGACAATCTCTCCTACGAGCAGTACTTC
D: -
length: 14
size: few
J: TRBJ2-7
V: TRBV6-2/TRBV6-3

CDR3: CASSVGGRSTDTQYF
DNA: TGTGCCAGCAGCGTGGGGGGTAGGAGCACAGATACGCAGTATTTT
D: -
length: 15
size: few
J: TRBJ2-3
V: TRBV9

CDR3: CASPSYLTGELFF
DNA: TGTGCCAGCCCTTCATACCTCACCGGGGAGCTGTTTTTT
D: -
length: 13
size: few
J: TRBJ2-2
V: TRBV5-4

CDR3: CASSEGGHIPNIQYF
DNA: TGTGCCAGCAGTGAAGGCGGCCATATACCCAACATTCAGTACTTC
D: -
length: 15
size: -
J: TRBJ2-4
V: TRBV6-1

CDR3: CASSLRLIEKLFF
DNA: TGTGCCAGCAGTTTACGCTTAATAGAAAAACTGTTTTTT
D: -
length: 13
size: -
J: TRBJ1-4
V: TRBV12-3/TRBV12-4

CDR3: CASSLLHSYNEQFF
DNA: TGTGCCAGCAGTTTACTGCACTCCTACAATGAGCAGTTCTTC
D: -
length: 14
size: few
J: TRBJ2-1
V: TRBV12-3/TRBV12-4

CDR3: CASSLGAASLGLDYNEQFF
DNA: TGTGCCAGCAGCTTAGGGGCAGCGAGCCTTGGACTAGACTACAATGAGCAGTTCTTC
D: TRBD2
length: 19
size: -
J: TRBJ2-1
V: TRBV7-9

CDR3: CANSSRDRGFTGELFF
DNA: TGTGCCAACAGTTCCCGGGACAGGGGGTTCACCGGGGAGCTGTTTTTT
D: TRBD1
length: 16
size: -
J: TRBJ2-2
V: TRBV28

CDR3: CSVEDRPEAGLPDTQYF
DNA: TGCAGCGTTGAAGACCGCCCGGAGGCAGGACTTCCAGATACGCAGTATTTT
D: -
length: 17
size: -
J: TRBJ2-3
V: TRBV29-1

CDR3: CSADPGQGDSPLHF
DNA: TGCAGTGCGGACCCGGGACAGGGGGATTCACCCCTCCACTTT
D: TRBD1
length: 14
size: few
J: TRBJ1-6
V: TRBV20-1

CDR3: CASGLVRDWAEHYGYTF
DNA: TGTGCTAGTGGTTTGGTACGGGATTGGGCCGAGCACTATGGCTACACCTTC
D: -
length: 17
size: few
J: TRBJ1-2
V: TRBV12-5

CDR3: CSVVETAFNTGNTIYF
DNA: TGCAGCGTTGTTGAGACGGCTTTTAATACTGGAAACACCATATATTTT
D: -
length: 16
size: many
J: TRBJ1-3
V: TRBV29-1

CDR3: CASSQDLRRGGDNEQFF
DNA: TGCGCCAGCAGCCAAGATTTGAGGCGGGGGGGTGACAATGAGCAGTTCTTC
D: TRBD2
length: 17
size: -
J: TRBJ2-1
V: TRBV4-3

CDR3: CASSYAFPTGTEAFF
DNA: TGCGCCAGCAGCTACGCATTTCCGACAGGCACTGAAGCTTTCTTT
D: -
length: 15
size: few
J: TRBJ1-1
V: TRBV5-1

CDR3: CASSLASGLAVMAGGTGELFF
DNA: TGTGCCAGCAGCTTAGCGTCTGGACTAGCAGTGATGGCGGGTGGCACCGGGGAGCTGTTTTTT
D: TRBD2
length: 21
size: few
J: TRBJ2-2
V: TRBV7-9

CDR3: CATSPGGVFYTF
DNA: TGTGCCACCAGCCCGGGGGGGGTATTCTACACCTTC
D: -
length: 12
size: -
J: TRBJ1-2
V: TRBV24-1

CDR3: CASSFSLAGATKNIQYF
DNA: TGTGCCAGCAGTTTCTCCCTAGCGGGGGCGACCAAAAACATTCAGTACTTC
D: TRBD2
length: 17
size: many
J: TRBJ2-4
V: TRBV28

CDR3: CASSHPRDIRNTIYF
DNA: TGTGCCAGCAGCCATCCCCGGGACATAAGAAACACCATATATTTT
D: -
length: 15
size: few
J: TRBJ1-3
V: TRBV7-2

CDR3: CASSFGETSGTDTQYF
DNA: TGTGCCAGCAGCTTCGGTGAGACTAGCGGCACAGATACGCAGTATTTT
D: TRBD2
length: 16
size: -
J: TRBJ2-3
V: TRBV5-4

CDR3: CSARDSRDRYQETQYF
DNA: TGCAGTGCTAGAGATAGTAGGGACAGGTACCAAGAGACCCAGTACTTC
D: TRBD1
length: 16
size: -
J: TRBJ2-5
V: TRBV20-1

CDR3: CASSLDGRAAGELFF
DNA: TGTGCCAGCAGCTTAGACGGCAGGGCGGCCGGGGAGCTGTTTTTT
D: -
length: 15
size: -
J: TRBJ2-2
V: TRBV11-1

CDR3: CASSQEGGWLPGEQFF
DNA: TGCGCCAGCAGCCAAGAGGGGGGTTGGCTTCCCGGGGAGCAGTTCTTC
D: -
length: 16
size: -
J: TRBJ2-1
V: TRBV4-3

CDR3: CASSPRGAGGRGNEQFF
DNA: TGCGCCAGCAGCCCACGAGGGGCGGGGGGGCGGGGCAATGAGCAGTTCTTC
D: TRBD2
length: 17
size: many
J: TRBJ2-1
V: TRBV4-1

CDR3: CASSHGLAGEGDTQYF
DNA: TGCGCCAGCAGCCACGGACTAGCGGGAGAAGGAGATACGCAGTATTTT
D: TRBD2
length: 16
size: few
J: TRBJ2-3
V: TRBV10-1

CDR3: CATSQRTVLNQPQHF
DNA: TGTGCCACCAGTCAAAGGACAGTTTTAAATCAGCCCCAGCATTTT
D: -
length: 15
size: -
J: TRBJ1-5
V: TRBV15

CDR3: CASSVDREKFTYEQYF
DNA: TGTGCCAGCAGCGTCGACAGGGAGAAATTTACCTACGAGCAGTACTTC
D: TRBD1
length: 16
size: few
J: TRBJ2-7
V: TRBV7-6

CDR3: CASTTGGRGYGYTF
DNA: TGTGCCAGCACAACAGGGGGCAGAGGCTATGGCTACACCTTC
D: TRBD1
length: 14
size: few
J: TRBJ1-2
V: TRBV2

CDR3: CASSSAGTSYHEQYF
DNA: TGTGCCAGTAGCTCAGCCGGGACTAGCTACCACGAGCAGTACTTC
D: TRBD2
length: 15
size: few
J: TRBJ2-7
V: TRBV19

CDR3: CASPGLADYNEQFF
DNA: TGTGCCAGCCCGGGACTAGCGGATTACAATGAGCAGTTCTTC
D: TRBD2
length: 14
size: -
J: TRBJ2-1
V: TRBV7-6